The present entry profiles one T cell receptor (beta chain) with its context. The CDR3 is 18 residues long. CDR1 is LGHNA, CDR2 YNFKEQ, per germline. The junction had 5 bases not matched to a gene; V was cut back by 1 base and J by 0 bases. These data originate in a study of shared T cell receptors in the human thymus. Generated by immunoSEQ multiplex PCR, the TCRdb table keeps only in-frame clones and is missing some. This sample carries hundreds of thousands of clones, 70% to 80% of them seen once, and the ten largest clones take about 0.013%. This sample also belongs to another study, concerning human thymus T cells. Turning to that study: Resections obtained during corrective heart surgery supplied the thymus tissue. Among unrelated individuals, related research reported thymic repertoires that overlapped highly.

The chain employs TRBV4-2 and TRBJ2-1; 11 bases align to TRBD2. This TCR was recovered from a boy younger than two with a congenital heart defect. The sequenced sample was thymocytes. This CDR3 is CASSQGLAGTSSYNEQFF. The CDR3 DNA reads TGTGCCAGCAGCCAAGGACTAGCGGGAACAAGCTCCTACAATGAGCAGTTCTTC.